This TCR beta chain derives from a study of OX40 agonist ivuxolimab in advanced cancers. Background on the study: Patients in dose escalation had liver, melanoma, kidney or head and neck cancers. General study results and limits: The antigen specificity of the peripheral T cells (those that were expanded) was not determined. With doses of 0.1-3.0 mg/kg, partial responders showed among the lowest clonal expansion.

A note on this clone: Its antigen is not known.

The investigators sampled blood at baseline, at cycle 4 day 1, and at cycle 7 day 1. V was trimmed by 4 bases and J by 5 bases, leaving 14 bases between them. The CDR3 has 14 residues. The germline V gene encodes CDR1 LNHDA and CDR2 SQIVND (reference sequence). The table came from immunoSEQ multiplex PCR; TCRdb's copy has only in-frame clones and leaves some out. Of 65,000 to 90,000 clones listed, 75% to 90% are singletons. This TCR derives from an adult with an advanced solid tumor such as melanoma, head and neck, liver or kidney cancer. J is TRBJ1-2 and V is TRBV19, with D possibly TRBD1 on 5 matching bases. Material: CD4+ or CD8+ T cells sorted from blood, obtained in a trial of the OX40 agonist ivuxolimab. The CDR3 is CASSKGGDWYGYTF. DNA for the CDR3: TGTGCCAGTAGTAAGGGCGGGGACTGGTATGGCTACACCTTC.